This is a list of T cell receptor beta chains from one sample in a study of cytomegalovirus exposure and HLA in healthy donors. TCRdb's copy holds only in-frame clones and misses some; the assay was immunoSEQ multiplex PCR. The sample includes over 150,000 clones, around 80% seen only once; the top ten take around 1.2%. Sequencing was done on a sample of PBMCs. The receptors stem from a girl aged 2-15 years in good health and CMV-seropositive. The CDR3 runs from the conserved cysteine through the conserved F or W. The D gene is left open where the match is weak.

j_gene: TRBJ1-2; d_gene: NA; len: 15; v_gene: TRBV6-5; CDR3aa: CASSYDWTANYGYTF
j_gene: TRBJ1-1; d_gene: NA; len: 15; v_gene: TRBV9; CDR3aa: CASSVVSTGNTEAFF
j_gene: TRBJ1-6; d_gene: NA; len: 16; v_gene: TRBV6-6; CDR3aa: CASSYSKPTGYVPLHF
j_gene: TRBJ1-1; d_gene: NA; len: 13; v_gene: TRBV30; CDR3aa: CASLGGLNTEAFF
j_gene: TRBJ1-2; d_gene: NA; len: 13; v_gene: TRBV5-6; CDR3aa: CASSDRGGYGYTF
j_gene: TRBJ2-7; d_gene: TRBD2; len: 14; v_gene: TRBV6-1; CDR3aa: CASSESGTSTTSYF
j_gene: TRBJ1-1; d_gene: NA; len: 14; v_gene: TRBV19; CDR3aa: CVSIPHRGNTEAFF
j_gene: TRBJ1-2; d_gene: NA; len: 14; v_gene: TRBV7-8; CDR3aa: CASSLDWGGYGYTF
j_gene: TRBJ2-1; d_gene: NA; len: 13; v_gene: TRBV10-3; CDR3aa: CAIRRGFDNEQFF
j_gene: TRBJ1-1; d_gene: NA; len: 12; v_gene: TRBV5-4; CDR3aa: CASSLARTEAFF
j_gene: TRBJ2-1; d_gene: TRBD2; len: 16; v_gene: TRBV5-1; CDR3aa: CASSLMSSGRGNEQFF
j_gene: TRBJ2-6; d_gene: NA; len: 15; v_gene: TRBV7-6; CDR3aa: CASSVGPSGANVLTF
j_gene: TRBJ2-1; d_gene: NA; len: 13; v_gene: TRBV19; CDR3aa: CASSIAHTGEQFF
j_gene: TRBJ1-2; d_gene: TRBD1; len: 15; v_gene: TRBV2; CDR3aa: CASIRDRETYYGYTF
j_gene: TRBJ1-2; d_gene: NA; len: 12; v_gene: TRBV6-6; CDR3aa: CASSYSPDGYTF
j_gene: TRBJ2-5; d_gene: TRBD2; len: 18; v_gene: TRBV7-3; CDR3aa: CASSLTVGRAPGQETQYF
j_gene: NA; d_gene: NA; len: 13; v_gene: TRBV30; CDR3aa: CASSTGSPYEQYF
j_gene: TRBJ2-7; d_gene: NA; len: 14; v_gene: TRBV6-5; CDR3aa: CASSLGRGDYEQYF
j_gene: TRBJ2-7; d_gene: NA; len: 15; v_gene: TRBV5-1; CDR3aa: CASSATGYRSYEQYF
j_gene: TRBJ1-1; d_gene: TRBD1; len: 15; v_gene: TRBV25-1; CDR3aa: CASSEYGTVNTEAFF
j_gene: TRBJ2-7; d_gene: TRBD2; len: 16; v_gene: TRBV4-1; CDR3aa: CASSRPSGSSSYEQYF
j_gene: TRBJ1-2; d_gene: NA; len: 14; v_gene: TRBV6-1; CDR3aa: CASSEASKHYGYTF
j_gene: TRBJ1-1; d_gene: NA; len: 15; v_gene: TRBV6-5; CDR3aa: CASSYSNNRNTEAFF
j_gene: TRBJ2-7; d_gene: NA; len: 12; v_gene: TRBV7-9; CDR3aa: CASSSRSYEQYF
j_gene: TRBJ1-2; d_gene: TRBD1; len: 16; v_gene: TRBV28; CDR3aa: CASSLAGTGENYGYTF
j_gene: TRBJ2-5; d_gene: NA; len: 15; v_gene: TRBV11-3; CDR3aa: CASSLDQGRQETQYF
j_gene: TRBJ2-5; d_gene: TRBD2; len: 15; v_gene: TRBV19; CDR3aa: CASSAWGGRQETQYF